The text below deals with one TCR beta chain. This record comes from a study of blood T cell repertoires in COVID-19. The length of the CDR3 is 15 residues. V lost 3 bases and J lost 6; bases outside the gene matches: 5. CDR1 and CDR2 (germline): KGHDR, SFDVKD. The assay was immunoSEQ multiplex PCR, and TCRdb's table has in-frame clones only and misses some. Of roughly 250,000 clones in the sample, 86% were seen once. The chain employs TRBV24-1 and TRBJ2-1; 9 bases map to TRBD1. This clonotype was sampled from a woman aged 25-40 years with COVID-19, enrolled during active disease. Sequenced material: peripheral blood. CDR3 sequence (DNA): TGTGCCACCAGTGATCCGGAGACAGGGGGCAATGAGCAGTTCTTC. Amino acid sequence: CATSDPETGGNEQFF.